Sequencing of this T cell receptor (beta chain) was carried out in a study of OX40 agonist ivuxolimab in advanced cancers. Study overall: Ivuxolimab was administered intravenously to patients at 0.01 to 10 mg/kg every 2 weeks.

Generated by immunoSEQ multiplex PCR, the TCRdb table keeps only in-frame clones and is missing some. The sample lists about 52,000 clones; approximately 95% were seen once. This CDR3 has 10 amino acids. Trimming shortened V by 6 bases and J by 8 bases, and 9 bases separated the two germline ends. Germline CDR1 and CDR2: DFQATT and SNEGSKA (reference sequence). Blood got drawn at baseline, again on cycle 4 day 1, and then on cycle 7 day 1. This sequence originates from an adult with an advanced solid tumor such as melanoma, head and neck, liver or kidney cancer. The material was CD4+ or CD8+ T cells sorted from blood, obtained in a trial of the OX40 agonist ivuxolimab. The chain has TRBV20-1 and TRBJ2-3; possibly TRBD1 or TRBD2 for D (6 bases each). CDR3 sequence (DNA): TGCAGTGCCGAGGGGGGTACGCAGTATTTT. It codes for CSAEGGTQYF.